This T cell receptor (beta chain) originates from a study of response to subunit inactivated influenza vaccine. Study observations and caveats: Researchers suggested that each seasonal influenza vaccination recruits few new T cells.

Per germline, CDR1 SGDLS and CDR2 YYNGEE. The CDR3 runs 17 residues. V lost 0 bases to trimming and J lost 11 bases; unmatched junction nucleotides: 16. For this clonotype: Its antigen is as yet unknown.

A single record per CDR3 protein comes from TCRdb applying MiXCR to the RT-PCR reads. The sample lists about 500,000 distinct CDR3 sequences; 16% were seen once. This TCR was recovered from a man aged 50 to 69 who received an inactivated influenza vaccine. This chain joins TRBV9 and TRBJ2-2, with 7 positions matching TRBD1. The sample in question was CD4+ T cells sorted from PBMCs, obtained roughly 24 months after vaccination. CDR3 bases: TGTGCCAGCAGCGTAGCCGACAGGGTGAGGTCCGGCGCCGAGCTGTTTTTT. Its translation: CASSVADRVRSGAELFF.